This T cell receptor beta chain was sequenced for a study of cytomegalovirus exposure and HLA in healthy donors. Study summary: 81% of more than 300 genotyped donors fell in the Caucasian-associated ancestry cluster. Study results and limitations: Later analysis placed DRB1 highest and HLA-C lowest in TCR association rates, which differed by HLA locus. Most sequenced TCRs were rare (though some public TCRs occurred in many donors).

13 Jbeta primers and 60 Vbeta primers were used for the PCR. In the original workflow: Approximately 11 million shared chains were among the about 80 million unique TCR beta chains that a later analysis counted. Produced via immunoSEQ multiplex PCR; TCRdb's table is partial and in-frame only. The DNA was the basis for D and trimming; V, J and clone size are from that table. The sample records about 160,000 clones, 75% to 90% being singletons. V was clipped by 2 bases and J by 2 bases, with 8 bases between them. The CDR3 is 13 residues long. Germline assignment: CDR1 SGHRS and CDR2 YFSETQ. With regard to this clone: Its antigen is still unknown.

V gene TRBV5-1 combines with J gene TRBJ2-7; D unresolved. The clonotype comes from a boy younger than 10 in good health and CMV-seronegative. Sequenced sample: PBMCs. CDR3 in amino acids: CASSFTTTYEQYF. In DNA form, the CDR3 reads TGCGCCAGCAGCTTTACAACAACCTACGAGCAGTACTTC.